This T cell receptor (beta chain) was identified during a study of T cell repertoires in ileal Crohn's disease. In the study overall: M6 samples are neoterminal ileum biopsies from postoperative colonoscopy.

Sequencing used immunoSEQ multiplex PCR; TCRdb keeps in-frame clones, though not all of them. The sample contains approximately 12,000 clones, roughly 73% of which appear only once. Study results and limitations: Clonal expansions were more frequent in active smokers than non-smokers at surgery.

Time point defined: neoterminal ileum biopsy at postoperative endoscopy, about 6 months after surgery. A remark on this clone: Its antigen is unidentified.

Trimming left V 6 bases short and J 8 bases short, with 16 bases between. Germline CDR1 and CDR2: SGHAT and FQDESV (reference sequence). This CDR3 region has 13 residues. This clonotype was obtained from an adult with Crohn's disease. Material: ileal tissue. The rearrangement joins TRBV11-1 to TRBJ1-1, with D unclear. The CDR3: CASRVRLEGEAFF. The CDR3 coding sequence is TGTGCCAGCAGGGTTAGGCTCGAGGGAGAAGCTTTCTTT.